This T cell receptor (beta chain) was captured by sequencing in a study of monozygotic twins with inflammatory bowel disease. Template-switch reactions added UMIs with a 6-nucleotide sample barcode. The study subjected TCRalpha and TCRbeta cDNA to two nested PCRs of approximately 17 and 9 cycles. TCRdb reprocessed the 5' RACE reads; each CDR3 protein has one entry and no DNA is given. The sample is made up of approximately 100,000 distinct CDR3 sequences, and the top ten hold approximately 13% of it. Germline values: CDR1 MNHEY, CDR2 SMNVEV (reference sequence). There are 14 residues in the CDR3. With respect to this clonotype: Its specificity is not known.

Study-wide findings and caveats: Differing T cell subtypes remained indistinguishable. Other individuals had fewer clonotypes in common with IBD patients than with healthy twins, especially with disease activity.

The clonotype was recovered from a human donor with ulcerative colitis or Crohn's disease, or a healthy co-twin of an affected twin (not recorded which). The J gene is TRBJ1-1, the V gene TRBV27; TCRdb's D call, TRBD1, is unchecked because there is no DNA. Sample: blood. The CDR3 sequence is CASSPLQGDTEAFF.